Below are 28 T cell receptor beta chains sequenced from a single sample in a study. Cells sorted as Tregs were CD4+, CD25+ and CD127-/low. TCRdb re-called the 5' RACE reads through MiXCR, storing one row per CDR3 protein. Here the sample spans some 44,000 distinct CDR3 sequences, roughly a fifth being singletons. The sample consisted of Tregs sorted from blood. The source is a female donor with breast cancer.

The CDR3 reads CASSLQGDEAFF. The CDR3 coding sequence is TGTGCCAGCAGCCTACAGGGGGATGAAGCTTTCTTT. The V gene is TRBV3-1, the J gene TRBJ1-1, with TRBD1 matching 8 bases. The germline V gene has CDR1 LGHDT and CDR2 YNNKEL (reference sequence). The CDR3 spans 12 residues. With 4 bases clipped from V and 7 bases from J, the junction kept 2 bases outside the gene matches.

Regarding this clonotype: One end of the junction does not line up with germline, which may come from a read error. The CDR3 loop is CSATGRNGQFF. The DNA of the CDR3 is TGCAGTGCCACGGGGCGCAATGGGCAGTTCTTC. The J gene is TRBJ2-1, the V gene TRBV20-1; D tentatively reads TRBD1 or TRBD2 (5 bases each). CDR3 size: 11 residues. The V gene's germline CDR1 is DFQATT and CDR2 SNEGSKA (reference sequence).

The sample holds many counts of this clonotype. The J gene is TRBJ2-3, the V gene TRBV5-1; D gene uncertain. The CDR3 has 15 amino acids. Germline V CDR1 and CDR2: SGHRS, YFSETQ. V lost 0 bases and J 2 bases, leaving 10 bases between the germline ends. CDR3 in DNA: TGCGCCAGCAGCTTGGGGCTTGATGACACAGATACGCAGTATTTT. Protein sequence: CASSLGLDDTDTQYF.

This clonotype showed up many times. V usage is TRBV6-2 or TRBV6-3 and J usage is TRBJ1-5, with 7 nucleotides matching TRBD1. Germline trimming cut 2 bases from V and 2 bases from J; bases unmatched to any gene: 0. Germline V lookup: CDR1 MNHEY, CDR2 SVGEGT. This CDR3 region has 14 residues. CDR3 protein: CASSYQGGNQPQHF. DNA for the CDR3: TGTGCCAGCAGTTACCAGGGGGGCAATCAGCCCCAGCATTTT.

The chain uses TRBV6-5 and TRBJ2-3; D may be TRBD2 (6 bases). The germline V and J ends were trimmed by 2 bases and 3 bases, with 18 bases remaining between them. The CDR3 length is 17 residues. Germline CDR1 MNHEY, CDR2 SVGAGI. As DNA, the CDR3 is TGTGCCAGCAGTTACACCCGGGGGACTCCACTGACAGATACGCAGTATTTT. This gives the protein CASSYTRGTPLTDTQYF.

V usage is TRBV5-1 and J usage is TRBJ2-5, with D possibly TRBD1 on 5 matching bases. This CDR3 contains 15 residues. Germline CDR1 is SGHRS and CDR2 is YFSETQ. Trimming stripped 0 bases from V and 1 base from J, with 10 bases between. Written as DNA, the CDR3 is TGCGCCAGCAGCTTGGGTTACAGGAGCCAAGAGACCCAGTACTTC. This sequence encodes CASSLGYRSQETQYF.

The V call is TRBV18, the J call TRBJ2-7; 10 bases match TRBD2. V was pared by 4 bases and J by 1 base, with 4 bases of the junction left unmatched. The CDR3 runs 15 residues. The germline CDR1 and CDR2 sequences are KGHSH and LQKENI. CDR3 bases: TGTGCCAGCTCACAGGGACTAGCGTCGTCCTACGAGCAGTACTTC. Residues: CASSQGLASSYEQYF.

This clonotype has just one count. The rearrangement joins TRBV20-1 to TRBJ2-3; D is tentatively TRBD1 or TRBD2 (6 bases each). CDR1 and CDR2 from the germline V gene are DFQATT and SNEGSKA (reference sequence). V shed 1 base and J shed 4 bases, with 9 bases lying between them. This CDR3 region has 13 residues. The CDR3: CSARVGGSDTQYF. The DNA for the CDR3 is TGCAGTGCTAGAGTAGGGGGGTCAGATACGCAGTATTTT.

This clonotype appeared many times. The chain couples TRBV7-9 to TRBJ2-2, with a possible D match to TRBD1 (6 bases). The CDR3 has 15 amino acids. Trimming removed 4 bases from V and 2 bases from J, with 11 bases in between. Germline CDR1 SEHNR, CDR2 FQNEAQ (reference sequence). The CDR3 here is CASSSRGQNTGELFF. Here the CDR3 DNA reads TGTGCCAGCAGCTCCCGGGGACAAAACACCGGGGAGCTGTTTTTT. Drawing the rest from reference TRBV7-9 and TRBJ2-2, the complete variable domain is DTGVSQNPRHKITKRGQNVTFRCDPISEHNRLYWYRQTLGQGPEFLTYFQNEAQLEKSRLLSDRFSAERPKGSFSTLEIQRTEQGDSAMYLCASSSRGQNTGELFFGEGSRLTVL.

This clonotype has a count of ten or more. The chain carries TRBV4-1 and TRBJ2-1; no clear D gene. V gave up 4 bases and J gave up 0 bases, with 16 bases separating them. CDR1 and CDR2 (germline): MGHRA, YSYEKL. The CDR3 has 17 amino acids. DNA of the CDR3: TGCGCCAGCAGCCGCTCCCCTTGGGCGAGCTCCTACAATGAGCAGTTCTTC. This sequence encodes CASSRSPWASSYNEQFF.

This clonotype was found a few times. The chain is built from TRBV7-2 and TRBJ2-7; D not resolved. This CDR3 is built from 14 residues. V was pared by 1 base and J by 5 bases, with 12 bases between. Germline V CDR1 and CDR2: SGHTA, FQGNSA. Here the CDR3 reads CASSLVGGPHEQYF. The CDR3 coding sequence is TGTGCCAGCAGCTTAGTCGGTGGGCCCCACGAGCAGTACTTC.

The V call is TRBV2, the J call TRBJ2-7, with D perhaps TRBD1 (6 bases). Germline CDR1 and CDR2: SNHLY and FYNNEI. The CDR3 length is 14 residues. V was shortened by 6 bases and J by 5 bases, with 17 bases between the two germline ends. CDR3 region: CASRTGTSDHEQYF. DNA of the CDR3: TGTGCCAGCAGGACTGGGACATCAGACCACGAGCAGTACTTC.

The chain employs TRBV9 and TRBJ2-2; D is unclear. Germline V gives CDR1 SGDLS, CDR2 YYNGEE. Trimming removed 5 bases from V and 5 bases from J, with 10 bases in between. The CDR3 is 13 residues long. DNA of the CDR3: TGTGCCAGCAGGGATCTCGGGACCGGGGAGCTGTTTTTT. Translating it yields CASRDLGTGELFF.

The rearrangement uses TRBV15 and TRBJ2-2; D remains unclear. The CDR3 length is 15 residues. The germline CDR1 and CDR2 sequences are LNHNV and YYDKDF (reference sequence). V was trimmed by 7 bases and J by 4 bases, leaving 16 bases between them. In DNA, the CDR3 is TGTGCCACCAACACCGCGCGGAATTCCACCGGGGAGCTGTTTTTT. It encodes CATNTARNSTGELFF.

The CDR3 DNA sequence: TGTGCCAGCAGTTTTGAAGCGGGTGGTTACGAGCAGTACTTC. The encoded protein is CASSFEAGGYEQYF. This chain uses TRBV28 with TRBJ2-7, with D possibly matching TRBD2 (6 bases). The CDR3 has 14 residues. V lost 3 bases and J lost 4, with 13 bases in between. The germline V gene has CDR1 MDHEN and CDR2 SYDVKM.

This clonotype has only a few counts. One junction end does not reproduce the germline sequence, and a read error may be involved. This rearrangement joins TRBV2 to TRBJ2-7; 7 bases map to TRBD2. Germline V lookup: CDR1 SNHLY, CDR2 FYNNEI. This CDR3 comprises 14 residues. In DNA form, the CDR3 reads TGTGCCAGCAGTGAAATCTTAGCGGGTTACGAGCAGTACTTT. This translates into CASSEILAGYEQYF.

The V call is TRBV28, the J call TRBJ2-7; maybe TRBD1 (6 bases). The V end was cut by 7 bases, the J end by 2 bases, with 12 bases between. Germline values: CDR1 MDHEN, CDR2 SYDVKM. There are 13 residues in the CDR3. The CDR3 coding sequence is TGTGCCAGCACAGGGGCAGTTACCTACGAGCAGTACTTC. Protein sequence: CASTGAVTYEQYF.

The V call is TRBV28, the J call TRBJ2-5; TRBD1 aligns across 10 bases. The V segment lost 6 bases and the J segment 2 bases; nucleotides outside the gene matches: 9. The V gene's germline CDR1 is MDHEN and CDR2 SYDVKM. CDR3 length: 16 residues. The CDR3 region is CASSPGQGDRQETQYF. The CDR3, as DNA: TGTGCCAGCAGCCCCGGACAGGGGGACAGACAAGAGACCCAGTACTTC. The variable domain in full, with the rest retrieved from reference TRBV28 and TRBJ2-5, is DVKVTQSSRYLVKRTGEKVFLECVQDMDHENMFWYRQDPGLGLRLIYFSYDVKMKEKGDIPEGYSVSREKKERFSLILESASTNQTSMYLCASSPGQGDRQETQYFGPGTRLLVL.

This sequence joins TRBV7-9 and TRBJ2-3, with TRBD1 matching over 9 bases. The CDR3 loop spans 16 amino acids. Germline lookup yields CDR1 SEHNR and CDR2 FQNEAQ (reference sequence). The V segment lost 3 bases and the J segment 5 bases; nucleotides outside the gene matches: 9. The CDR3 loop reads CASSFDQGQGLDTQYF. For the CDR3, the DNA is TGTGCCAGCAGCTTTGACCAGGGACAGGGTCTAGATACGCAGTATTTT. The variable domain in full, completed from reference TRBV7-9 and TRBJ2-3, reads DTGVSQNPRHKITKRGQNVTFRCDPISEHNRLYWYRQTLGQGPEFLTYFQNEAQLEKSRLLSDRFSAERPKGSFSTLEIQRTEQGDSAMYLCASSFDQGQGLDTQYFGPGTRLTVL.

This clonotype was seen a few times. The chain links TRBV29-1 to TRBJ1-1; D uncertain. The CDR3 covers 14 residues. Germline V gives CDR1 SQVTM, CDR2 ANQGSEA. Trimming stripped 7 bases from V and 1 base from J, with 16 bases between. This CDR3 reads CSAEGSEGNTEAFF. The DNA of the CDR3 is TGCAGCGCCGAAGGATCGGAGGGGAACACTGAAGCTTTCTTT.

This clonotype is medium-sized (0.01 to 0.1%) by share. The J gene is TRBJ2-4, the V gene TRBV15; no firm D call. Per the germline V gene, CDR1 is LNHNV and CDR2 is YYDKDF (reference sequence). V lost 3 bases to trimming and J lost 8 bases, with 14 bases between them. The CDR3 is 14 residues long. The CDR3 DNA reads as TGTGCCACCAGCAGCTTACTCCGTTTGGACATTCAGTACTTC. This sequence encodes CATSSLLRLDIQYF.

This clonotype was counted between two and nine times. The CDR3 coding sequence is TGTGCCAGCAGCTGGTCAGGGGGAGAGACCCAGTACTTC. Residues: CASSWSGGETQYF. This chain joins TRBV7-9 and TRBJ2-5, with 7 bases that match TRBD1. After removal of 4 bases from V and 4 bases from J, the junction contained 3 bases not matched to a gene. There are 13 residues in the CDR3. The germline gives CDR1 SEHNR, CDR2 FQNEAQ (reference sequence).

This clonotype has a count of ten or more. The V gene is TRBV20-1, the J gene TRBJ2-4; 8 bases agree with TRBD2. V lost 5 bases, J lost 8 bases, and 14 bases stayed unmatched. This CDR3 contains 15 residues. Germline lookup yields CDR1 DFQATT and CDR2 SNEGSKA (reference sequence). CDR3 sequence reads: CSAPDPRGGADIQYF. The CDR3 region has the DNA TGCAGTGCTCCGGACCCTCGGGGGGGGGCAGACATTCAGTACTTC.

This chain links TRBV7-9 with TRBJ1-2; no firm D call. Trimming took 2 bases from V and 5 from J, leaving 15 bases between them. The CDR3 is made up of 15 amino acids. From germline, CDR1 is SEHNR and CDR2 FQNEAQ (reference sequence). CDR3 in DNA: TGTGCCAGCAGCTTACTTGGCGGCGGTCCGTATGGCTACACCTTC. This encodes CASSLLGGGPYGYTF.

This clonotype was observed a few times. The rearrangement links TRBV27 to TRBJ2-7, with D maybe TRBD2 (6 bases). Germline assignment: CDR1 MNHEY and CDR2 SMNVEV (reference sequence). V was pared by 10 bases and J by 7 bases, with 32 bases between. The CDR3 covers 17 residues. CDR3: CANPPLPNWSARGEQYF. The CDR3 DNA reads TGTGCCAACCCACCCCTGCCCAATTGGTCCGCTCGGGGGGAGCAGTACTTC.

This clonotype has a count of ten or more. The rearrangement uses TRBV9 and TRBJ2-1; maybe TRBD2 (6 bases). The CDR3 spans 14 residues. Germline lookup yields CDR1 SGDLS and CDR2 YYNGEE. The V and J ends lost 2 bases and 7 bases respectively, with 13 bases between them. The CDR3 DNA reads as TGTGCCAGCAGCGTTAGCGGTAGTAGTAATGAGCAGTTCTTC. The encoded protein is CASSVSGSSNEQFF.

Only a few counts were recorded for this clonotype. This chain uses TRBV27 with TRBJ2-5; the match to TRBD2 covers 11 bases. The J segment lost 4 bases and the V segment lost 9 bases, leaving 7 bases of the junction unmatched. Germline V gene data show CDR1 as MNHEY and CDR2 as SMNVEV (reference sequence). The CDR3 runs 14 residues. CDR3 region: CASALAGGRETQYF. CDR3 in DNA: TGTGCCAGTGCTCTAGCGGGAGGTAGAGAGACCCAGTACTTC.

The table lists this clonotype with many counts. A junction end diverges from the germline sequence, so it may reflect a read error. V usage is TRBV7-7 and J usage is TRBJ2-5, with 9 bases identical to TRBD2. Per the germline V gene, CDR1 is SSHAT and CDR2 is FNYEAQ (reference sequence). The CDR3 has 17 amino acids. The CDR3 DNA follows: TGTGCTAGCAGCTTAGACCCGACTAGCGGACCCCAAGAGACCCAGTACTTC. As protein: CASSLDPTSGPQETQYF.